The clone carrying this TCR beta chain was seen repeatedly, ten times or more. Antigen specificity is unknown. This record comes from a study of metastatic and nonmetastatic thyroid tumors. Turning to the study itself: The study looked at repertoires side by side in blood and in tumor or nodule tissue from malignant and benign thyroid patients. Study-wide findings and caveats: Within blood and tumor, benign nodules reportedly had significantly lower TCR beta diversity than malignant thyroid tumors did.

From germline, CDR1 is SGHVS and CDR2 FNYEAQ. The CDR3 loop spans 12 amino acids. V was pared by 5 bases and J by 10 bases, with 12 bases between. Patients underwent thyroid surgery, and none had received any treatment before it. Original methodology: Across clinicopathological groups, CDR3 differences served as the basis for building a distant-metastasis classifier for papillary thyroid cancer. TCRdb re-called the PCR reads via MiXCR. The V and J calls and clone size come from TCRdb's table, not from the authors' own analysis. Of more than 50,000 clones in the sample, about 20% were seen once. Sequencing was carried out using blood. This sequence was found in a female donor with papillary thyroid cancer or a benign thyroid nodule (not recorded which). Some clones in this sample may be carry-over from other donors' samples. The chain combines TRBV7-6 with TRBJ2-1; TRBD1 might be the D (6 bases). The CDR3 region is CASSATGREQFF. The CDR3 nucleotides read TGTGCCAGCAGCGCCACAGGGCGGGAGCAGTTCTTC.